Sequencing of this T cell receptor beta chain was carried out in a study of CD8 T cells in Susac syndrome. RNA amounts of roughly 0.5 to 1 ug underwent reverse transcription with random hexamers. MiXCR was run by TCRdb on the immunoSEQ multiplex PCR reads, yielding one entry per CDR3 protein. Of fewer than 150,000 distinct CDR3 sequences listed, 94% are singletons. V was shortened by 4 bases and J by 1 base, with 6 bases between the two germline ends. The CDR3 totals 13 residues. The source of this sequence is a human donor in good health. Sequenced material: CD8+ T cells from PBMCs. V usage is TRBV12-3 or TRBV12-4 and J usage is TRBJ2-3; D ambiguous. The CDR3 DNA is TGTGCCAGCAGTTCTCCAGGCACAGATACGCAGTATTTT. Its protein is CASSSPGTDTQYF.